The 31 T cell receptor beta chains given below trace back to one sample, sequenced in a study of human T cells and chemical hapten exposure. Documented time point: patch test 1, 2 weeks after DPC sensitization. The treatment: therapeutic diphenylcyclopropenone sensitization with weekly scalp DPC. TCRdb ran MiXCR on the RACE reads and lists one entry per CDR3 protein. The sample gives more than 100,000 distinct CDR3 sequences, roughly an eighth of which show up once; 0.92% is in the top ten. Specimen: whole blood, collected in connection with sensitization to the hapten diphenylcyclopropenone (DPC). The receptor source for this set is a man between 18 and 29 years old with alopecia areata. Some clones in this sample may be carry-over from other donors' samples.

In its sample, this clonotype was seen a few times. The CDR3 loop reads CASTGGGRELFF. The CDR3 DNA is TGTGCCAGCACAGGGGGCGGCCGGGAGCTGTTTTTT. The chain is built from TRBV27 and TRBJ2-2; 8 bases match TRBD1. Germline V gives CDR1 MNHEY, CDR2 SMNVEV (reference sequence). This CDR3 comprises 12 residues. The V segment lost 7 bases and the J segment 9 bases; nucleotides outside the gene matches: 4.

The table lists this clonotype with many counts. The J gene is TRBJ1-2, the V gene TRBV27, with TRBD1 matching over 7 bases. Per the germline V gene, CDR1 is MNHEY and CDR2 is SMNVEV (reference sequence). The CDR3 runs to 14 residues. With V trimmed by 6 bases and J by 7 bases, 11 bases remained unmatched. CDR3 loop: CASRRGQDYGGYTF. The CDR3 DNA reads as TGTGCCAGCAGGCGTGGACAGGATTATGGTGGCTACACCTTC.

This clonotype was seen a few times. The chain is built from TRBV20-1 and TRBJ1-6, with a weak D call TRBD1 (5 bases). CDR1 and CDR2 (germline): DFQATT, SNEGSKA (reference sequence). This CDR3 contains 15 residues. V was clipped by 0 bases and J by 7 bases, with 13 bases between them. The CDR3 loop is CSAREGGVGNSPLHF. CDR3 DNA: TGCAGTGCTAGAGAGGGAGGGGTTGGGAATTCACCCCTCCACTTT.

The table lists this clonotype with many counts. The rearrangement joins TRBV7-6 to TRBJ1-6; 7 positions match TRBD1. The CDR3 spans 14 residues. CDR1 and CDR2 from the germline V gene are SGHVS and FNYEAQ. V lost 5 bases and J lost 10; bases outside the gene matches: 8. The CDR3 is CASSPGGVGSPLHF. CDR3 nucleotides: TGTGCCAGCAGCCCAGGGGGGGTCGGGTCACCCCTCCACTTT.

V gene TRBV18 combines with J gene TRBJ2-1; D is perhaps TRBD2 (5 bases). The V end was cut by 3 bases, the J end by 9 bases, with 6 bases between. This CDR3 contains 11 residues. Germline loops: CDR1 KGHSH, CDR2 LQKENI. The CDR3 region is CASSPGVEQFF. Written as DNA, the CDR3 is TGTGCCAGCTCACCCGGGGTTGAGCAGTTCTTC.

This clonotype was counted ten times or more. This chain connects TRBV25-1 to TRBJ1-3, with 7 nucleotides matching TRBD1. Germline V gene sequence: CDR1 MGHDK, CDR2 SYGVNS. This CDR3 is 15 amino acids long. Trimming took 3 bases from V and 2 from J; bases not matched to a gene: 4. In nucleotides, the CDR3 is TGTGCCAGCAGTGATTCAGGGGGAACTGGAAACACCATATATTTT. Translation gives CASSDSGGTGNTIYF.

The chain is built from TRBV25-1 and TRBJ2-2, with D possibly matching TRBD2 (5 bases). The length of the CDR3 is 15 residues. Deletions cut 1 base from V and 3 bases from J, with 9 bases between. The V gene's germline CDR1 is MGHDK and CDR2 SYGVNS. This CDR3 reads CASSESTRDTGELFF. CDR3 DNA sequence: TGTGCCAGCAGTGAATCTACTAGGGACACCGGGGAGCTGTTTTTT.

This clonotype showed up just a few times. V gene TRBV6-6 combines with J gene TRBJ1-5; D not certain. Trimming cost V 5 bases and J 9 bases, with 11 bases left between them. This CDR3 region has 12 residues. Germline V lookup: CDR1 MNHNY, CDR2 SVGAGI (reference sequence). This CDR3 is CASSTRRPPQHF. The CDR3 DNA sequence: TGTGCCAGCAGTACCCGCAGGCCGCCCCAGCATTTT.

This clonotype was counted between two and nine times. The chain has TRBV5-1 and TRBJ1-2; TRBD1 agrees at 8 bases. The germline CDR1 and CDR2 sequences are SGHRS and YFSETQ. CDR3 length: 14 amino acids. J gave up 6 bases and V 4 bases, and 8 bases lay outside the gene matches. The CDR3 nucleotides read TGCGCCAGCAGCCCCGACAGGGGATCGGATGGCTACACCTTC. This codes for CASSPDRGSDGYTF.

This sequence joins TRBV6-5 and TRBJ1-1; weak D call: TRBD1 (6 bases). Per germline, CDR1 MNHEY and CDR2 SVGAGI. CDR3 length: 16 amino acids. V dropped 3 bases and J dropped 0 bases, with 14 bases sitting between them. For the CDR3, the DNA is TGTGCCAGCAGTTATATTAAGGGGGGAATGAACACTGAAGCTTTCTTT. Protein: CASSYIKGGMNTEAFF.

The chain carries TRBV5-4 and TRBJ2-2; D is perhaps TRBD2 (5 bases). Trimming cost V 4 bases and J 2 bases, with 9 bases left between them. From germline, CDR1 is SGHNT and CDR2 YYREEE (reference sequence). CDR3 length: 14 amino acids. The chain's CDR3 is CASSVLDNTGELFF. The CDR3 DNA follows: TGTGCCAGCAGCGTACTAGATAACACCGGGGAGCTGTTTTTT.

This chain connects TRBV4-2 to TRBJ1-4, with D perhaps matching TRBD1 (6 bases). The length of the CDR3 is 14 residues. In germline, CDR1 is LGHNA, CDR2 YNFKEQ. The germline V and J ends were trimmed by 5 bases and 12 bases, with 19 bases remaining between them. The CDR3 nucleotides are TGTGCCAGCAGCGTCACAGGGAGTAGGGAGGAACTGTTTTTT. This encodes CASSVTGSREELFF.

CDR3 bases: TGCAGTGCTAGCGGGACAGGGCTAGATAATTCACCCCTCCACTTT. Residues: CSASGTGLDNSPLHF. This rearrangement joins TRBV20-1 to TRBJ1-6; TRBD1 matches 9 bases. Unmatched junction bases numbered 5, after V lost 3 bases and J lost 5 bases. This CDR3 contains 15 residues. Germline V gene sequence: CDR1 DFQATT, CDR2 SNEGSKA (reference sequence).

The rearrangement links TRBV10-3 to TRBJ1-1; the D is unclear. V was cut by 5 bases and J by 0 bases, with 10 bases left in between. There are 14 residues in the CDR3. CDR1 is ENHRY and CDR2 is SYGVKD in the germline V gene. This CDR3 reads CAISRMEVNTEAFF. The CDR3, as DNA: TGTGCCATCAGTCGAATGGAAGTGAACACTGAAGCTTTCTTT.

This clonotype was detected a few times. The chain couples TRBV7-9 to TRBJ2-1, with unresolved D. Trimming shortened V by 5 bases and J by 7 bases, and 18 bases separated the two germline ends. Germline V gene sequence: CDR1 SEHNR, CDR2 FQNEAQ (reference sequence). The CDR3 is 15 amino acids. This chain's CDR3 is CASSHPINQLNEQFF. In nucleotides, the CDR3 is TGTGCCAGCAGCCACCCGATTAACCAATTGAATGAGCAGTTCTTC.

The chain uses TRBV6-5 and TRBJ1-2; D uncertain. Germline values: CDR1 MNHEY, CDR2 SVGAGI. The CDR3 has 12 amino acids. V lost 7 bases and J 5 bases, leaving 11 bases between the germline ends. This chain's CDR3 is CASTLKGYGYTF. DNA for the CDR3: TGTGCCAGCACCCTTAAAGGGTATGGCTACACCTTC.

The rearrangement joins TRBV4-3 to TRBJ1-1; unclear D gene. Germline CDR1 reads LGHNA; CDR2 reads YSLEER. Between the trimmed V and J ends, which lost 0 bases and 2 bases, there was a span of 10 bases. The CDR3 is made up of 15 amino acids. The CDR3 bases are TGCGCCAGCAGCCAAGATGTCGGCAGAAACACTGAAGCTTTCTTT. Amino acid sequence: CASSQDVGRNTEAFF.

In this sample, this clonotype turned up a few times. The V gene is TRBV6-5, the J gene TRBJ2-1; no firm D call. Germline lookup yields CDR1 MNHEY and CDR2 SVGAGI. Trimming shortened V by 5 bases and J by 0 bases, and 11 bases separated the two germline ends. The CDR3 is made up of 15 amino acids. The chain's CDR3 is CASSSSFYSYNEQFF. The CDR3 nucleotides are TGTGCCAGCAGTAGCTCCTTTTACTCCTACAATGAGCAGTTCTTC.

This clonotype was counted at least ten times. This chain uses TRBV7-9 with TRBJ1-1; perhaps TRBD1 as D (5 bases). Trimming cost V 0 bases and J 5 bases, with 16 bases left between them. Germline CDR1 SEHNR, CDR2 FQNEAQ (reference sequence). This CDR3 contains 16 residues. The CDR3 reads CASSLALGVGKTEAFF. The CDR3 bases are TGTGCCAGCAGCTTAGCGCTGGGGGTGGGCAAGACTGAAGCTTTCTTT.

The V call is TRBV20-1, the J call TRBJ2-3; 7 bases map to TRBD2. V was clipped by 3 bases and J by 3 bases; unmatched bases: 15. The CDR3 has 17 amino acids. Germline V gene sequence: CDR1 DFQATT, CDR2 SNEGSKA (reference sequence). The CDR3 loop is CSASKRTSTRATDTQYF. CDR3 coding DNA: TGCAGTGCTAGCAAGAGGACTAGTACTCGAGCGACAGATACGCAGTATTTT.

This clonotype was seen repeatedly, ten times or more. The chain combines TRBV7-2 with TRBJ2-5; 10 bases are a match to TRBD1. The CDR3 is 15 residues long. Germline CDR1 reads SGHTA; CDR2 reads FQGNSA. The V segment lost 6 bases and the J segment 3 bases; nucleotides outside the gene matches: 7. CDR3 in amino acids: CASRRDRGREETQYF. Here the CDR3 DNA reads TGTGCCAGCAGGCGTGACAGGGGGCGCGAAGAGACCCAGTACTTC.

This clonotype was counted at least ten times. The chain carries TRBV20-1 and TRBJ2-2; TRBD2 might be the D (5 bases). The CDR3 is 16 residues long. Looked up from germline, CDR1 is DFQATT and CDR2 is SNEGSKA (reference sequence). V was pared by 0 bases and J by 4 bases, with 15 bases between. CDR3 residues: CSARDATKAGTGELFF. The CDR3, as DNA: TGCAGTGCTAGAGATGCGACAAAGGCGGGCACCGGGGAGCTGTTTTTT.

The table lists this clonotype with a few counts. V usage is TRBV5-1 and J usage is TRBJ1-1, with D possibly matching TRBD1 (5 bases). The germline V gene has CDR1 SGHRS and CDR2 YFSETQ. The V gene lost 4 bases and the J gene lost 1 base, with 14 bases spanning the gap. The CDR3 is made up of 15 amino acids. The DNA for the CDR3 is TGCGCCAGCAGCAAACGGGGCTTGCCGAACACTGAAGCTTTCTTT. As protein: CASSKRGLPNTEAFF.

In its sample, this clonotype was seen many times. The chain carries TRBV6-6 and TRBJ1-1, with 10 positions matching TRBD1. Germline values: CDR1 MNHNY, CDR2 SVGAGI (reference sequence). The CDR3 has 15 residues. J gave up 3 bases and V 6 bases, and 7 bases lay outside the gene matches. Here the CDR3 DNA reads TGTGCCAGCAGCCAGGGACAGGGGACGGACACTGAAGCTTTCTTT. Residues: CASSQGQGTDTEAFF.

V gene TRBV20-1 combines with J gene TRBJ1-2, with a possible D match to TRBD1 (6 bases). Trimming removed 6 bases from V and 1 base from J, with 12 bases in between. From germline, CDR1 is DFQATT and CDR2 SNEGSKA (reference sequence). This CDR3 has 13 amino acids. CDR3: CSATDRDNYGYTF. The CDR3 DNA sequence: TGCAGTGCGACGGACAGAGATAACTATGGCTACACCTTC.

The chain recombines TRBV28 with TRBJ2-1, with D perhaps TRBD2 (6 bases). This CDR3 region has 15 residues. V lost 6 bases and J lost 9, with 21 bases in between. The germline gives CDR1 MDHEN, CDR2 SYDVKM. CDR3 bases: TGTGCCAGCAGCTCACCACGCGGGGTTTTGGGTGAGCAGTTCTTC. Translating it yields CASSSPRGVLGEQFF.

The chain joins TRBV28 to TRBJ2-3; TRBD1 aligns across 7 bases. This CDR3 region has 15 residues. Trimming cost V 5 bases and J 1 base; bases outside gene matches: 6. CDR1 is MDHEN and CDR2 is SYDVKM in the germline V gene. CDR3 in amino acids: CASSLRGRGTDTQYF. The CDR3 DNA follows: TGTGCCAGCAGTCTAAGGGGGCGCGGCACAGATACGCAGTATTTT.

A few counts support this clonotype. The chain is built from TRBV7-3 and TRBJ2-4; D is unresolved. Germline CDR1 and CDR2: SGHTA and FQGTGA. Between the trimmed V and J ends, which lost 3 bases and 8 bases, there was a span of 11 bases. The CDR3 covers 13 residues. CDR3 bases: TGTGCCAGCAGCTTTGAGGTGTTGGACATTCAGTACTTC. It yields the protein CASSFEVLDIQYF.

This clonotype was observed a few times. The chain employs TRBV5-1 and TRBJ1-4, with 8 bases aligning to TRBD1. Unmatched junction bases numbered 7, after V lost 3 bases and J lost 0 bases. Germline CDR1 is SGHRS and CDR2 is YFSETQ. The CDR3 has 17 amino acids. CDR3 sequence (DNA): TGCGCCAGCAGCTCCGGGACAGGTACTGCAACTAATGAAAAACTGTTTTTT. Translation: CASSSGTGTATNEKLFF.

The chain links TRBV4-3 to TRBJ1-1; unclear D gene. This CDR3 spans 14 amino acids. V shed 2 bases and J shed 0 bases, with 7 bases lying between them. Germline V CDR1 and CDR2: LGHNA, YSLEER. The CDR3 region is CASSQIGMNTEAFF. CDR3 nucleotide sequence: TGCGCCAGCAGCCAAATAGGGATGAACACTGAAGCTTTCTTT.

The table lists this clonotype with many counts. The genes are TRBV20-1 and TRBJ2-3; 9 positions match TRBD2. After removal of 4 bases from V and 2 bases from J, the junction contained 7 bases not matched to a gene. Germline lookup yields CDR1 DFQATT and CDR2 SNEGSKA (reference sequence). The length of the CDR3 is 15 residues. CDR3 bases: TGCAGTGCTAAGGTAGCGGGGGCCCTCACAGATACGCAGTATTTT. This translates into CSAKVAGALTDTQYF.